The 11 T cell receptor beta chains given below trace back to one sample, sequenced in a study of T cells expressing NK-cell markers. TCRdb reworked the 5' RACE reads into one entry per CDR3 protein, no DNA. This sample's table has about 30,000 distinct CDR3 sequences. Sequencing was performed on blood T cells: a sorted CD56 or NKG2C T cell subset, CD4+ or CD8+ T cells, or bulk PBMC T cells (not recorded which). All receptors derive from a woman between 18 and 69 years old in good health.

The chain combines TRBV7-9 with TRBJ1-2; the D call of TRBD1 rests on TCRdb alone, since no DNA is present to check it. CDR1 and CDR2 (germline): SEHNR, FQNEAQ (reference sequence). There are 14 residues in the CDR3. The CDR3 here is CASSQGAEYYGYTF.

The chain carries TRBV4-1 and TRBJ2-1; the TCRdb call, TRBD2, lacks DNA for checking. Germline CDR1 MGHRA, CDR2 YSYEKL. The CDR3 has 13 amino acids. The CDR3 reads CASSRGLADEQFF.

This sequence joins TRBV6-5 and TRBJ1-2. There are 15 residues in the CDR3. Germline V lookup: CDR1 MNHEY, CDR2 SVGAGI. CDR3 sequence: CASSYRAGQLYGYTF.

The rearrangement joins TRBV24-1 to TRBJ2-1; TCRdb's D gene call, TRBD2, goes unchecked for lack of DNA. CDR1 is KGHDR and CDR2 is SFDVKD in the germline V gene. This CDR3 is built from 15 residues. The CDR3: CATSEAGTRDNEQFF.

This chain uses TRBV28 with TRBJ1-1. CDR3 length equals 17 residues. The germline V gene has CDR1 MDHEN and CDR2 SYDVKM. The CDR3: CASRSLYHLGPNTEAFF. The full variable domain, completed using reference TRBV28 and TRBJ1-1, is DVKVTQSSRYLVKRTGEKVFLECVQDMDHENMFWYRQDPGLGLRLIYFSYDVKMKEKGDIPEGYSVSREKKERFSLILESASTNQTSMYLCASRSLYHLGPNTEAFFGQGTRLTVV.

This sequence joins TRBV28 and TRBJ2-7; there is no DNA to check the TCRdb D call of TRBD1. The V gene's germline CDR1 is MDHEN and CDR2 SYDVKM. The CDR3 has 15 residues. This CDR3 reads CASSSPRTGAYEQYF.

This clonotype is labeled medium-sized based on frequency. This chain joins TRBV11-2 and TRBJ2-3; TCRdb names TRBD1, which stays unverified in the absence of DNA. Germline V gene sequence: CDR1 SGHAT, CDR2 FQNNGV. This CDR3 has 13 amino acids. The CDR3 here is CASSLMGADTQYF.

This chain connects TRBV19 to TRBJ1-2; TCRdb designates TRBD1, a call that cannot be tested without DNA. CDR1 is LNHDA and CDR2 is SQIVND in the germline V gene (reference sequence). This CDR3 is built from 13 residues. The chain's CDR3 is CASNLRAGYGYTF.

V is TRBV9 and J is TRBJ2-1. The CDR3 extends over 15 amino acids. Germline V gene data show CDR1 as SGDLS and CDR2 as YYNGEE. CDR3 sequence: CASSVDGRYYNEQFF.

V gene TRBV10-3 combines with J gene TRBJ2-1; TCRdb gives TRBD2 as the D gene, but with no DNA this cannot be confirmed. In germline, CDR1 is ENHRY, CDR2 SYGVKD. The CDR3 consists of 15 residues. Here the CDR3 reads CAISPGREAYNEQFF.

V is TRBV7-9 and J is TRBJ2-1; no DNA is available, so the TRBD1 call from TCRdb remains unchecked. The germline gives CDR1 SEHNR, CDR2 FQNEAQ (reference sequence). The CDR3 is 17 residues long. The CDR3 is CASSSEPGTPNYNEQFF. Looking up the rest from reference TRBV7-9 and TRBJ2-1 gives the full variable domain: DTGVSQNPRHKITKRGQNVTFRCDPISEHNRLYWYRQTLGQGPEFLTYFQNEAQLEKSRLLSDRFSAERPKGSFSTLEIQRTEQGDSAMYLCASSSEPGTPNYNEQFFGPGTRLTVL.